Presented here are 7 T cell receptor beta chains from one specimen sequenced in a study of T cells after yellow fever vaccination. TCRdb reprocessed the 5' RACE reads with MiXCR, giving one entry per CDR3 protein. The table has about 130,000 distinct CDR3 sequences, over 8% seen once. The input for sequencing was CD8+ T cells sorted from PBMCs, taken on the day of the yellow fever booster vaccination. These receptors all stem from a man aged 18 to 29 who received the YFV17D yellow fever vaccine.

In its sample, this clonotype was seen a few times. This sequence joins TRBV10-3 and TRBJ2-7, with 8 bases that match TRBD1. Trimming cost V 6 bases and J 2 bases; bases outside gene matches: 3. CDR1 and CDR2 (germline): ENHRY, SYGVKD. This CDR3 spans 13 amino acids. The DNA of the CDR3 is TGTGCCATCAGAGAGACAGGGGCCTACGAGCAGTACGTC. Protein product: CAIRETGAYEQYV.

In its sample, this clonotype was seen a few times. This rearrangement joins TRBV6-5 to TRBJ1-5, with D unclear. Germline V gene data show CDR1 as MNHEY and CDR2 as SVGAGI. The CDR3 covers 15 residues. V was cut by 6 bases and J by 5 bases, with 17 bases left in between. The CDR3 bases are TGTGCCAGCAGACCCTTGGCGGCGACGGATCAGCCCCAGCATTTT. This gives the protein CASRPLAATDQPQHF.

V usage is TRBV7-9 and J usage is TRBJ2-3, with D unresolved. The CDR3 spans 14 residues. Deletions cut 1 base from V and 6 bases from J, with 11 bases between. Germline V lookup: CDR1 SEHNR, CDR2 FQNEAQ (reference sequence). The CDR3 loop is CASSLVGVYDTQYF. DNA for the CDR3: TGTGCCAGCAGCTTAGTTGGGGTTTACGATACGCAGTATTTT.

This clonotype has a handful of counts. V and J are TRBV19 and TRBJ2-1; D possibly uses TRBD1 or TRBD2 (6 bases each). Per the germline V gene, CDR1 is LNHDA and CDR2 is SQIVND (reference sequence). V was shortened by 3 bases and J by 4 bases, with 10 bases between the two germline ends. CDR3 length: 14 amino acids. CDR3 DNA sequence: TGTGCCAGTAGTATGGAGGGGGGATACAATGAGCAGTTCTTC. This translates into CASSMEGGYNEQFF.

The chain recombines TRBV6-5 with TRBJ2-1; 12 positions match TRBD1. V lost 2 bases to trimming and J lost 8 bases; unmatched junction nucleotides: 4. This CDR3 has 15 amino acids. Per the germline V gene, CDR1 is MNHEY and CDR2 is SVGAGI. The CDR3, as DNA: TGTGCCAGCAGTTACGGCGGGACAGGGGGCGATGAGCAGTTCTTC. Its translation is CASSYGGTGGDEQFF.

CDR3 sequence (DNA): TGTGCCAGCAGTTTCGGCCAGGCAGATCAGCCCCAGCATTTT. Protein product: CASSFGQADQPQHF. The V gene is TRBV12-3 or TRBV12-4, the J gene TRBJ1-5; D gene unclear. V was clipped by 3 bases and J by 5 bases, with 11 bases between them. The CDR3 is 14 amino acids.

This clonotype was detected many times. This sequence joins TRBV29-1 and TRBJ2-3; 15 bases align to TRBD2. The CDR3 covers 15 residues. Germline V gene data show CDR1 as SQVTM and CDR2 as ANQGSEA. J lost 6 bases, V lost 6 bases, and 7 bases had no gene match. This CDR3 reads CSVDGLAGGPDTQYF. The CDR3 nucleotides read TGCAGCGTCGATGGACTAGCGGGGGGGCCGGATACGCAGTATTTT.